Listed below are T cell receptor beta chains from one sample, sequenced in a study of response to subunit inactivated influenza vaccine. Using its own MiXCR run on the RT-PCR reads, TCRdb lists one record per CDR3 protein. This sample has around 790,000 distinct CDR3 sequences, with approximately 22% found just once. The source material was PBMCs from blood, sampled roughly 5 days after vaccination. These receptor sequences come from a man aged 50-60 years who received an inactivated influenza vaccine. CDR3s include the opening cysteine and the closing phenylalanine or tryptophan. The D gene is left open where the match is weak. Size tells how often a clone was seen (once, few, many) or the class of an expanded clone, and some rows leave it out.

TRBD1 | TRBJ1-5 | few | TRBV20-1 | CSVPGTGGNQPQHF | TGCAGTGTTCCCGGGACAGGGGGCAATCAGCCCCAGCATTTT
TRBD2 | TRBJ2-7 | . | TRBV11-2 | CASSLTGTSVRSSYEQYF | TGTGCCAGCAGTTTAACCGGGACTAGCGTAAGGAGCTCCTACGAGCAGTACTTC
. | TRBJ2-2 | once | TRBV7-2 | CASSPPSRTGELFF | TGTGCCAGCAGTCCTCCCTCTCGGACCGGGGAGCTGTTTTTT
. | TRBJ2-3 | . | TRBV7-6 | CASSPPATYTQYF | TGTGCCAGCAGCCCCCCCGCCACATATACGCAGTATTTT
TRBD2 | TRBJ2-3 | . | TRBV24-1 | CATSEGTSGPSTDTQYF | TGTGCCACCAGCGAAGGGACTAGCGGGCCGAGCACAGATACGCAGTATTTT
. | TRBJ2-7 | few | TRBV28 | CASSLRSLDYEQYF | TGTGCCAGCAGTTTACGGTCGCTAGACTACGAGCAGTACTTC
. | TRBJ2-5 | . | TRBV11-1 | CASSVTPGQETQYF | TGTGCCAGCAGCGTGACTCCGGGACAAGAGACCCAGTACTTC
. | TRBJ2-3 | . | TRBV30 | CAWSVWDTDTQYF | TGTGCCTGGAGTGTTTGGGACACAGATACGCAGTATTTT
. | TRBJ1-4 | few | TRBV21-1 | CANTGNSEKLFF | TGTGCCAATACAGGGAATTCTGAAAAACTGTTTTTT
. | TRBJ1-5 | . | TRBV7-9 | CASSYDGGNGQPQHF | TGTGCCAGCAGCTACGACGGGGGAAACGGTCAGCCCCAGCATTTT
TRBD2 | TRBJ2-5 | . | TRBV18 | CASSPPGLDETQYF | TGTGCCAGCTCACCGCCGGGACTAGACGAGACCCAGTACTTC
. | TRBJ2-2 | . | TRBV27 | CASSLSGGGTGELFF | TGTGCCAGCAGTTTATCGGGGGGTGGAACCGGGGAGCTGTTTTTT
. | TRBJ2-5 | . | TRBV11-2 | CASSLRTATGETQYF | TGTGCCAGCAGCTTAAGGACCGCCACGGGGGAGACCCAGTACTTC
. | TRBJ1-2 | . | TRBV5-6 | CASSLGAAGYTF | TGTGCCAGCAGCTTGGGGGCCGCTGGCTACACCTTC
TRBD2 | TRBJ2-1 | . | TRBV28 | CASSGERASGGLPLGEQFF | TGTGCCAGCAGCGGGGAGCGGGCTAGCGGGGGGCTCCCCCTGGGGGAGCAGTTCTTC
. | TRBJ1-5 | few | TRBV6-1 | CASSPWTASYSNQPQHF | TGTGCCAGCAGTCCCTGGACAGCCTCTTATAGCAATCAGCCCCAGCATTTT
. | TRBJ2-1 | few | TRBV14 | CASSHEYGRAYEQFF | TGTGCCAGCAGCCATGAATATGGAAGGGCGTATGAGCAGTTCTTC
TRBD2 | TRBJ2-5 | . | TRBV5-6 | CASSLGQLALMRETQYF | TGTGCCAGCAGCTTGGGCCAACTAGCGCTTATGAGGGAGACCCAGTACTTC
TRBD2 | TRBJ2-4 | . | TRBV20-1 | CSAGFGGYIQYF | TGCAGTGCTGGTTTCGGGGGGTACATTCAGTACTTC
. | TRBJ1-5 | many | TRBV7-2 | CASSLNPGNQPQHF | TGTGCCAGCAGCTTGAACCCTGGCAATCAGCCCCAGCATTTT
. | TRBJ1-5 | few | TRBV29-1 | CSVDLGCWRQPQHF | TGCAGCGTTGATCTAGGCTGTTGGAGGCAGCCCCAGCATTTT
. | TRBJ2-1 | . | TRBV15 | CATSRVKVGEQFF | TGTGCCACCAGCAGAGTAAAGGTCGGTGAGCAGTTCTTC
. | TRBJ1-2 | . | TRBV15 | CATSRDLGALNYGYTF | TGTGCCACCAGCAGAGATCTGGGGGCCCTCAACTATGGCTACACCTTC
. | TRBJ2-2 | few | TRBV5-6 | CASSLGLPTGELFF | TGTGCCAGCAGCTTGGGACTACCCACCGGGGAGCTGTTTTTT
TRBD1 | TRBJ2-7 | few | TRBV20-1 | CSASDGADRVVYEQYF | TGCAGTGCTAGTGATGGGGCGGACAGGGTAGTCTACGAGCAGTACTTC
. | TRBJ2-7 | once | TRBV6-1 | CASSPTSYREQYF | TGTGCCAGCAGCCCTACTAGCTATCGCGAGCAGTACTTC
TRBD2 | TRBJ2-5 | . | TRBV7-2 | CASSLVTSGVPTQYF | TGTGCCAGCAGCTTAGTAACTAGCGGGGTACCCACCCAGTACTTC
TRBD1 | TRBJ1-1 | . | TRBV3-1 | CASSSRQGTEAFF | TGTGCCAGCAGCTCGCGACAGGGCACTGAAGCTTTCTTT
TRBD1 | TRBJ1-3 | . | TRBV4-2 | CASSQIQGDTIYF | TGTGCCAGCAGCCAGATCCAGGGGGACACCATATATTTT
. | TRBJ2-7 | many | TRBV7-2 | CASSLGGKIYEQYF | TGTGCCAGCAGCTTAGGAGGGAAGATCTACGAGCAGTACTTC
TRBD2 | TRBJ2-7 | few | TRBV9 | CASSPGPSGSGEQYF | TGTGCCAGCAGCCCAGGCCCTAGCGGGAGTGGCGAGCAGTACTTC